This T cell receptor beta chain was sequenced in a study of glioma-infiltrating T cells. In the case of this clonotype: The antigen is unknown.

Using RNA template, CDR3s of TCR alpha and beta were amplified with iRepertoire arm-PCR. For one-step reverse transcription and amplification, 100-400 ng of tissue mRNA or PBMC total RNA was used. One entry per CDR3 protein results from TCRdb running MiXCR on the multiplex PCR reads. The sample contains over 120,000 distinct CDR3 sequences, about two fifths of which appear only once. The germline V gene encodes CDR1 SGHAT and CDR2 FQDESV (reference sequence). This CDR3 is 17 amino acids long. Trimming left V 2 bases short and J 1 base short, with 17 bases between. Study outcomes and limitations: Non-neoplastic patients had below-expected tissue-blood divergence, while all gliomas exceeded expectation.

The sequence was obtained from a human donor with low-grade glioma or glioblastoma, undergoing nonglioma brain surgery, or in good health (not recorded which). The chain employs TRBV11-1 and TRBJ1-1; D is perhaps TRBD1 (5 bases). Material: glioma tissue, nonneoplastic brain tissue, or PBMCs (not recorded which). CDR3 in amino acids: CASSLLFATGANTEAFF. Written as DNA, the CDR3 is TGTGCCAGCAGCTTATTGTTTGCAACTGGGGCGAACACTGAAGCTTTCTTT.